This T cell receptor (beta chain) came from a study of T cells of healthy individuals. CDR1 and CDR2 from the germline V gene are MNHEY and SVGEGT. This CDR3 has 16 residues. V trimming: 0 bases; J trimming: 1 base; junction bases outside the gene matches: 4. TCRdb reprocessed the 5' RACE reads via MiXCR and lists one record per CDR3 protein. The data show around 98,000 distinct CDR3 sequences, roughly 18% seen once. V gene TRBV6-2 or TRBV6-3 combines with J gene TRBJ2-7; 9 bases match TRBD1. This clonotype was obtained from a human donor in good health. The CDR3 protein is CASSYSIGQGSYEQYF. For the CDR3, the DNA is TGTGCCAGCAGTTACTCGATTGGACAGGGGTCCTACGAGCAGTACTTC.